A selection of T cell receptor beta chains follows, all from one sample in a study of cytomegalovirus exposure and HLA in healthy donors. Sequencing used immunoSEQ multiplex PCR; TCRdb keeps in-frame clones, though not all of them. The data show about 210,000 clones, with roughly 80% seen just once and nearly 6% held by the top ten. Sequenced: PBMCs. These receptors came from a man aged 40-49 years in good health and CMV-seropositive. CDR3s include the opening cysteine and the closing phenylalanine or tryptophan.

J	V	CDR3
TRBJ1-2	TRBV11-3	CASSLGDFGYTF
TRBJ2-7	TRBV11-2	CASSLNRDRGYYEQYF
TRBJ2-1	TRBV6-1	CASRAGVGYNEQFF
TRBJ2-3	TRBV6-1	CASSHSGARTDTQYF
TRBJ2-3	TRBV4-2	CASSQERPPGRGSTDTQYF
TRBJ2-2	TRBV11-2	CASSLVDSFPVNGELFF
TRBJ2-7	TRBV5-1	CASSPGLAGHYEQYF
TRBJ2-1	TRBV20-1	CSARDNEQFF
TRBJ2-5	TRBV6-1	CASSDRDRGLKTQYF
TRBJ2-7	TRBV6-1	CASSADRSPYEQYF
TRBJ2-2	TRBV5-1	CASSLSQVKTGELFF
TRBJ1-1	TRBV29-1	CSVVYTGQLMKAFF